This TCR beta chain appears in the sequencing data of a study of T cell responses to AZD1222 COVID-19 vaccine. Profiled with immunoSEQ multiplex PCR; TCRdb holds only in-frame clones, not every one. The sample records about 100,000 clones, around 90% being singletons. This sample comprised peripheral blood, obtained on day 0 of AZD1222 vaccination. The receptor was derived from an adult in good health.

The CDR3 region is CASSQDRGTSGVYEQYF. CDR3 in DNA: TGTGCCAGCAGCCAAGATAGAGGAACTAGCGGGGTCTACGAGCAGTACTTC. This sequence joins TRBV3-1 (or the pseudogene TRBV3-2) and TRBJ2-7; 10 positions match TRBD2. J was trimmed by 3 bases and V by 0 bases; bases with no gene match: 8. The CDR3 consists of 17 residues. Germline V lookup: CDR1 LGHDT, CDR2 YNNKEL (reference sequence).